This entry concerns a single T cell receptor beta chain. The data are from a study of sequential checkpoint blockade in melanoma. Study information: First-line arms were nivolumab then ipilimumab, or the reverse, randomized 1:1. After both sequences, patients received maintenance nivolumab.

The treatment denotes: randomized to nivolumab then ipilimumab (arm A) or the reverse (arm B). DNA-damaging chemotherapy had not been given to any patient beforehand. Sorted cells were live CD3+CD8+, lacking CD19 and CD56, from PBMCs. Data came from immunoSEQ multiplex PCR; TCRdb stores just in-frame clones and leaves some out. The sample lists 8,900 or so clones; around nine tenths were seen once. The starting material was CD8+ T cells sorted from blood (inferred from file names), obtained from a patient given nivolumab and ipilimumab in sequence. The receptor comes from a human donor with melanoma.

CDR3 DNA sequence: TGTGCCAGCAGCGGCTACCGGGACAGGGGCTACGAGCAGTACTTC. It is translated as CASSGYRDRGYEQYF. V gene TRBV5-4 combines with J gene TRBJ2-7; 10 nucleotides line up with TRBD1. The CDR3 spans 15 residues. Germline CDR1 and CDR2: SGHNT and YYREEE (reference sequence). V lost 4 bases and J lost 3; bases outside the gene matches: 7.